A selection of T cell receptor beta chains follows, all from one sample in a study of radiotherapy plus CTLA-4 blockade in lung cancer. Clones were sequenced by immunoSEQ multiplex PCR, and TCRdb holds only the in-frame ones, with some missing. The sample has 81,000 or so clones, approximately 83% seen once. The sequenced sample was peripheral blood, obtained from a patient treated with radiotherapy plus ipilimumab. These receptors were taken from a human donor with non-small cell lung cancer that progressed on radiotherapy plus ipilimumab. CDR3s include the opening cysteine and the closing phenylalanine or tryptophan. D genes are given only for firm matches. Not all rows give a size; the values are once, few, many and, for expanded clones, a class.

V gene: TRBV20-1; D gene: .; clone size: few; J gene: TRBJ2-3; CDR3 DNA: TGCAGTGCTAGAGTAGATACGCAGTATTTT; CDR3 protein: CSARVDTQYF
V gene: TRBV7-2; D gene: TRBD1; clone size: .; J gene: TRBJ1-3; CDR3 DNA: TGTGCCAGCAGCTTAGACAGGGGGCCCTTCTCTGGAAACACCATATATTTT; CDR3 protein: CASSLDRGPFSGNTIYF
V gene: TRBV25-1; D gene: .; clone size: few; J gene: TRBJ2-7; CDR3 DNA: TGTGCCAGCAGTGAACACGGGTACTACGAGCAGTACTTC; CDR3 protein: CASSEHGYYEQYF
V gene: TRBV7-9; D gene: .; clone size: .; J gene: TRBJ2-5; CDR3 DNA: TGTGCCAGCAGCTTAGTGGGGACGGTTCAAGAGACCCAGTACTTC; CDR3 protein: CASSLVGTVQETQYF
V gene: TRBV6-4; D gene: .; clone size: .; J gene: TRBJ2-1; CDR3 DNA: TGTGCCAGCAGTCCCAGATCTGGTAATGAGCAGTTCTTC; CDR3 protein: CASSPRSGNEQFF
V gene: TRBV7-2; D gene: .; clone size: .; J gene: TRBJ2-5; CDR3 DNA: TGTGCCAGCAGCCCGCTCGGCCCACAAGAGACCCAGTACTTC; CDR3 protein: CASSPLGPQETQYF
V gene: TRBV27; D gene: .; clone size: .; J gene: TRBJ1-1; CDR3 DNA: TGTGCCAGCAGTTTATTGGGGGCGAGCACTGAAGCTTTCTTT; CDR3 protein: CASSLLGASTEAFF
V gene: TRBV18; D gene: .; clone size: .; J gene: TRBJ1-2; CDR3 DNA: TGTGCCAGCTCACCCGGGCAGATTTATGGCTACACCTTC; CDR3 protein: CASSPGQIYGYTF
V gene: TRBV4-3; D gene: TRBD2; clone size: .; J gene: TRBJ2-3; CDR3 DNA: TGCGCCAGCAGCCGCATACTAGCGGGGGGTGAGACAGATACGCAGTATTTT; CDR3 protein: CASSRILAGGETDTQYF
V gene: TRBV30; D gene: TRBD1; clone size: .; J gene: TRBJ2-2; CDR3 DNA: TGTGCCTGGGGACAGGGGGCGAGGGGCGGGGAGCTGTTTTTT; CDR3 protein: CAWGQGARGGELFF